The present T cell receptor (beta chain) was sequenced within a study of early T cells in non-severe SARS-CoV-2 infection. In the study overall: The chains were unpaired, and the sequenced material was bulk RNA from unsorted whole blood. Whole-study results and caveats: Database matching using VDJdb favored anti-spike CD8 responses, with private and CD4 specificities left missing.

Unique molecular identifiers (one per individual cDNA molecule) were attached. TCRdb analysed the 5' RACE reads with MiXCR anew, one entry per CDR3 protein. The sample gives around 46,000 distinct CDR3 sequences, 5.5% to 6.5% of which show up once; around 4.4% is in the top ten. This clonotype was detected ten times or more. The antigen is unknown. Per germline, CDR1 LGHNT and CDR2 FRNRAP. V lost 1 base to trimming and J lost 0 bases, with 6 bases between them. The CDR3 has 14 residues. The genes are TRBV12-5 and TRBJ1-1, with D uncertain. This receptor was taken from an adult who was a healthcare worker with PCR-confirmed SARS-CoV-2 infection or an uninfected control (not recorded which). Sequenced input: whole blood. The CDR3 loop reads CASGLGTLNTEAFF. The CDR3 nucleotides are TGTGCTAGTGGTTTGGGCACCCTGAACACTGAAGCTTTCTTT.